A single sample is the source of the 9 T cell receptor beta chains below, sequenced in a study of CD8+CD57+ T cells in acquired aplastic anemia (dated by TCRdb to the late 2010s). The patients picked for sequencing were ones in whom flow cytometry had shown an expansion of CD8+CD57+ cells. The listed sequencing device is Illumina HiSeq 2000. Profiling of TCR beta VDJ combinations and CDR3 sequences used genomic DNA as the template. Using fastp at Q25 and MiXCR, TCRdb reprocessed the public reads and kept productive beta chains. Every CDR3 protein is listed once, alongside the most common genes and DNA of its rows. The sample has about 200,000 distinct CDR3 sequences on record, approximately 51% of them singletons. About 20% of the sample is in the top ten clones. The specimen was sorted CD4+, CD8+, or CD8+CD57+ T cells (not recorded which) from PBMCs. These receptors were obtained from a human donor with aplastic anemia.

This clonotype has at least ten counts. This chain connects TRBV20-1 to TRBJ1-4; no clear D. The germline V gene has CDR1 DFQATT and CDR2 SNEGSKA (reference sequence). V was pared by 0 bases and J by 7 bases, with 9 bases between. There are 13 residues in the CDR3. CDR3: CSARDKDPEKLFF. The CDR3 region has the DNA TGCAGTGCTAGAGATAAGGATCCTGAAAAACTGTTTTTT.

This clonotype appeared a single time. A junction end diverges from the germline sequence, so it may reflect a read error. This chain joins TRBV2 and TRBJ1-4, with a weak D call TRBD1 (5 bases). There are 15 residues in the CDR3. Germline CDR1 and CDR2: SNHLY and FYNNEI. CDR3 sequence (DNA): TGTGCCAGCGCTGGGGCGGAACAGAGAAGTGAAAAACTGCTTTTT. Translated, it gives CASAGAEQRSEKLLF.

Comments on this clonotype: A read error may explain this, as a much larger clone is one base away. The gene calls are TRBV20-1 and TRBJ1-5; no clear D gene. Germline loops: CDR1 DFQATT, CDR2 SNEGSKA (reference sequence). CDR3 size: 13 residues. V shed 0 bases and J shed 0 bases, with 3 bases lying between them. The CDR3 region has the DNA TGCAGTGCTAGAGAGGATAGCAATCAGCCCCAGCATTTT. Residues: CSAREDSNQPQHF.

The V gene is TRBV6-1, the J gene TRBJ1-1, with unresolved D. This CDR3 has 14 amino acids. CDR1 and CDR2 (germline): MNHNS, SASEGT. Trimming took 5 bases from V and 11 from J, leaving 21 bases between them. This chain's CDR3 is CASSPSGGIGKAFF. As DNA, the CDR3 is TGTGCCAGCAGTCCCTCTGGCGGGATAGGGAAGGCTTTCTTT.

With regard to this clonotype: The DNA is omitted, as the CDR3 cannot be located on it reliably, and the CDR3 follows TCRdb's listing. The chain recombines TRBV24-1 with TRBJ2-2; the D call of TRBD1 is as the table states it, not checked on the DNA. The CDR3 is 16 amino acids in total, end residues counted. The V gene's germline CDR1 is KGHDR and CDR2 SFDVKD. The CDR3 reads CATSDSGQGENGELFF.

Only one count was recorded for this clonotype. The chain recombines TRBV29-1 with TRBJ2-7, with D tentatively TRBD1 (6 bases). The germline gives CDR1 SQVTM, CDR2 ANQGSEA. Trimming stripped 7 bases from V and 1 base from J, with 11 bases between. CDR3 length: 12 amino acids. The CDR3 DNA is TGCAGCGGCAAAAGGGGGTCCTACGAGCAGTACTTC. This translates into CSGKRGSYEQYF.

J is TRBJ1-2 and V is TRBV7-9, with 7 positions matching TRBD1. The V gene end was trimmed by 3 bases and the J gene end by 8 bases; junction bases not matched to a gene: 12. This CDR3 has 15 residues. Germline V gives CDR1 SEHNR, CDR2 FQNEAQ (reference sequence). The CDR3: CASSFTLRQGTGYTF. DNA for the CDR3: TGTGCCAGCAGCTTCACCCTAAGACAGGGTACGGGCTACACCTTC. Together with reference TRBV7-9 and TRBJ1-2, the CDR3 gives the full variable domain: DTGVSQNPRHKITKRGQNVTFRCDPISEHNRLYWYRQTLGQGPEFLTYFQNEAQLEKSRLLSDRFSAERPKGSFSTLEIQRTEQGDSAMYLCASSFTLRQGTGYTFGSGTRLTVV.

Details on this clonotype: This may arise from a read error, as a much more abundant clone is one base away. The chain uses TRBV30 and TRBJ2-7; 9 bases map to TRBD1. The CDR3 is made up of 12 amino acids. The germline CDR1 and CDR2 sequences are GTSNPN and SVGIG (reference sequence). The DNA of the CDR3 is TGTACCGGCTCCGGGACAGGGCACGAGCAGTACTTC. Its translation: CTGSGTGHEQYF. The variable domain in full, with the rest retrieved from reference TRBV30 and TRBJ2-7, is SQTIHQWPATLVQPVGSPLSLECTVEGTSNPNLYWYRQAAGRGLQLLFYSVGIGQISSEVPQNLSASRPQDRQFILSSKKLLLSDSGFYLCTGSGTGHEQYFGPGTRLTVT.

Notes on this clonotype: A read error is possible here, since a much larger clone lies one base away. CDR3: CASSTSSYGYTF. The CDR3 nucleotides are TGTGCCAGCAGCACAAGTTCCTATGGCTACACCTTC. The chain is built from TRBV12-3 or TRBV12-4 and TRBJ1-2; D is uncertain. The V gene lost 6 bases and the J gene lost 4 bases, with 9 bases spanning the gap. CDR3 size: 12 residues.